This TCR beta chain was profiled in a study of vaccination effects on CD4 cells after COVID-19. Study information: Cultures used 2 million to 2.5 million PBMC per well, about 10 IU/ml IL-2 and around 9.7 ug/ml peptides. Study-wide results and limits: In healthy vaccinees, only 1 of 255 vaccine-induced clones cross-reacted with common cold coronaviruses. Early timepoints after infection were absent, and convalescent patients were few in the study.

A word on this clone: Its antigen is still unknown.

This table comes from immunoSEQ multiplex PCR, and its TCRdb copy is limited to in-frame clones, with some not included. The data contain 65,000 to 90,000 clones, roughly 75% of them seen just once; the ten biggest clones take up approximately 2.2%. Culturing for about 9 days preceded CD4+ T cell isolation. The participants, recipients of two vaccine doses, got either BNT162b2 or mRNA-1273. The specimen was CD4+ T cells from PBMCs cultured without peptide, collected after COVID-19 vaccination. The receptor was isolated from a human donor who received a COVID-19 vaccine.

Written as DNA, the CDR3 is TGTGCCAGCAGTGGGCGGGGGAGCGAGCAGTACGTC. Protein sequence: CASSGRGSEQYV. This chain links TRBV6-4 with TRBJ2-7, with TRBD2 matching over 7 bases. There are 12 residues in the CDR3. Per germline, CDR1 MRHNA and CDR2 SNTAGT. V trimming: 4 bases; J trimming: 6 bases; junction bases outside the gene matches: 3.